A selection of T cell receptor beta chains follows, all from one sample in a study of T cell changes during pregnancy in multiple sclerosis. Repertoires were generated with immunoSEQ multiplex PCR, while TCRdb's copy carries only in-frame clones and drops some. Of some 85,000 clones in the sample, about 95% are singletons; the top ten hold around 1%. Sequences were derived from peripheral blood, sampled in the second trimester of pregnancy. The receptors stem from a female donor with multiple sclerosis, enrolled in a pregnancy study. Each CDR3 is given with its conserved first and last residue. A D gene is named only where the DNA matches it firmly. Not all rows give a size; the values are once, few, many and, for expanded clones, a class.

TRBJ2-1,13,TRBV4-1,NA,NA,TGCGCCAGCAGTCCCCCTAGTAGACTAGTTTGGTTCTTC,CASSPPSRLVWFF
TRBJ1-3,16,TRBV6-6,NA,once,TGTGCCAGCAGCCCTCTCGCGGGGGACTCTGGAAACACCATATATTTT,CASSPLAGDSGNTIYF
TRBJ2-2,14,TRBV27,TRBD1,NA,TGTGCCAGCAGCTTCAGGGGGCCAACCGGGGAGCTGTTTTTT,CASSFRGPTGELFF
TRBJ2-3,15,TRBV30,NA,NA,TGTGCCTGGAGTTCTGGGGGAGGAATCACAGATACGCAGTATTTT,CAWSSGGGITDTQYF
TRBJ2-1,15,TRBV19,TRBD1,NA,TGTGCCAGTAGGCCATTGACAGGGTCCTACAATGAGCAGTTCTTC,CASRPLTGSYNEQFF
TRBJ1-2,15,TRBV4-1,NA,NA,TGCGCCAGCAGCCAAGATTTAGGACAGTACTATGGCTACACCTTC,CASSQDLGQYYGYTF
TRBJ1-5,13,TRBV28,TRBD1,NA,TGTGCCAGCAGGGGACAGGGTGGTAAGCCCCAGCATTTT,CASRGQGGKPQHF
TRBJ2-7,15,TRBV6-5,TRBD2,NA,TGTGCCAGCAGTCCCCTTAGCGGGAGGGCCGGCGAGCAGTACTTC,CASSPLSGRAGEQYF
TRBJ2-7,13,TRBV2,NA,once,TGTGCCAGCAGTGTGGGCCCATCGGTGACGGAGTACTTC,CASSVGPSVTEYF
TRBJ2-3,15,TRBV7-9,TRBD2,NA,TGTGCCAGCAGCTTAGTAGCGGGCTCCACAGATACGCAGTATTTT,CASSLVAGSTDTQYF
TRBJ2-7,15,TRBV19,NA,NA,TGTGCCAGTAGTATAGCGGGCGGACTCCGGGGCGAGCAGTACTTC,CASSIAGGLRGEQYF
TRBJ2-2,13,TRBV9,NA,NA,TGTGCCAGCAGCGTAGTCGGGACCGGGGAGCTGTTTTTT,CASSVVGTGELFF
TRBJ2-3,15,TRBV29-1,TRBD2,NA,TGCAGCGTGCGGCGGGGCGGGAGTAGCACAGATACGCAGTATTTT,CSVRRGGSSTDTQYF
TRBJ2-1,14,TRBV19,NA,NA,TGTGCCAGTACGGTCCGGGAGAGGTGGTATGAGCAGTTCTTC,CASTVRERWYEQFF
TRBJ2-5,13,TRBV6-1,TRBD1,once,TGTGCCAGCAGCGCCGGGACAGGCAAGACCCAGTACTTC,CASSAGTGKTQYF
TRBJ1-4,16,TRBV2,TRBD1,NA,TGTGCCAGCAGTAGGGACAGGGGGCGTGTAAGGGAAAAACTGTTTTTT,CASSRDRGRVREKLFF
TRBJ2-3,16,TRBV19,TRBD2,NA,TGTGCCAGTAGTACTTGGACTAGCGGGAGGGCCGCTACGCAGTATTTT,CASSTWTSGRAATQYF
TRBJ2-1,16,TRBV9,TRBD2,NA,TGTGCCAGCAGCCCTCACTCCGGGACTACCAACAATGAGCAGTTCTTC,CASSPHSGTTNNEQFF
TRBJ2-5,19,TRBV28,TRBD2,NA,TGTGCCAGCAGTCTTTCCTGGACTAGCGGGAGAAAGGGCCAAGAGACCCAGTACTTC,CASSLSWTSGRKGQETQYF
TRBJ1-3,14,TRBV4-1,NA,NA,TGCGCCAGCAGCCCGAAGGCGGGGATAAACACCATATATTTT,CASSPKAGINTIYF
TRBJ2-4,15,TRBV9,TRBD2,NA,TGTGCCAGCAGCGGAGCTAGCGGTCCGGGGGACATTCAGTACTTC,CASSGASGPGDIQYF
TRBJ2-7,14,TRBV19,NA,NA,TGTGCCAGTAGTATAGTCCCCGGCTCCTACGAGCAGTACTTC,CASSIVPGSYEQYF
TRBJ2-2,16,TRBV27,TRBD2,NA,TGTGCCAGCAGTTTATTGCCCGCGGGAGCTGGCGGGGAGCTGTTTTTT,CASSLLPAGAGGELFF
TRBJ2-7,15,TRBV5-1,NA,NA,TGCGCCAGCAGCCCGGGTATAGGGGTTGTGGTCGAGCAGTACTTC,CASSPGIGVVVEQYF
TRBJ2-1,17,TRBV4-1,TRBD2,NA,TGCGCCAGCAGCCTGCGGACTAGCGGGAGGCCTAGGAATGAGCAGTTCTTC,CASSLRTSGRPRNEQFF
TRBJ2-5,18,TRBV5-1,TRBD2,NA,TGCGCCAGCAGCTTAACCCTAGCGGCCGGGAGCCCGCAAGAGACCCAGTACTTC,CASSLTLAAGSPQETQYF
TRBJ1-2,15,TRBV27,NA,NA,TGTGCCAGCAGTTTAAGTCCCGCCGCGGACTATGGCTACACCTTC,CASSLSPAADYGYTF
TRBJ1-5,13,TRBV19,NA,NA,TGTGCCAGTACCCCCGCGCCGAATCAGCCCCAGCATTTT,CASTPAPNQPQHF
TRBJ2-1,17,TRBV10-3,TRBD2,NA,TGTGCCATCAGTGAGATTAGCGGGAATTCACATTACAATGAGCAGTTCTTC,CAISEISGNSHYNEQFF
TRBJ2-1,16,TRBV6-4,NA,NA,TGTGCCAGCAGTGACTCATGGCGGGCAGCTTTTAGTGAGCAGTTCTTC,CASSDSWRAAFSEQFF
TRBJ1-2,13,TRBV30,NA,NA,TGTGCCTGGAGGCCGGGACACATGGGTGGCTACACCTTC,CAWRPGHMGGYTF
TRBJ2-1,13,TRBV28,NA,NA,TGTGCCAGCAGTCGACAGCCTCAGAATGAGCAGTTCTTC,CASSRQPQNEQFF
TRBJ2-7,14,TRBV9,TRBD2,NA,TGTGCCAGCAGCGCCTCGGGACTAGCGGGACAGCAGTACTTC,CASSASGLAGQQYF
TRBJ2-1,14,TRBV25-1,TRBD2,NA,TGTGCCAGCACGGCGAGCGGGACGTACAATGAGCAGTTCTTC,CASTASGTYNEQFF
TRBJ2-1,16,TRBV7-9,NA,once,TGTGCCAGCAGCTTATCTGTAGTAGCTGATTACAATGAGCAGTTCTTC,CASSLSVVADYNEQFF
TRBJ2-1,16,TRBV9,TRBD2,NA,TGTGCCAGCAGCGAGGGACTAGCGGGCCTTTACAATGAGCAGTTCTTC,CASSEGLAGLYNEQFF
TRBJ2-3,15,TRBV6-5,NA,NA,TGTGCCAGCAGTTATGAGGGCGGGAGCACAGATACGCAGTATTTT,CASSYEGGSTDTQYF
TRBJ2-1,15,TRBV13,TRBD2,NA,TGTGCCAGCAGCCCCGGGACTAGGGGGACCAATGAGCAGTTCTTC,CASSPGTRGTNEQFF
TRBJ2-7,12,TRBV7-2,NA,NA,TGTGCCAGCAGCCCGACAGTCAACGAGCAGTACTTC,CASSPTVNEQYF
TRBJ2-4,13,TRBV30,NA,once,TGTGCAACTCTAGCGCCCGCCAAAAACATTCAGTACTTC,CATLAPAKNIQYF
TRBJ1-1,14,TRBV5-4,TRBD1,NA,TGTGCCAGCAGCCTTGACAGGGGGCCAAGTGAAGCTTTCTTT,CASSLDRGPSEAFF
TRBJ2-6,18,TRBV9,TRBD1,NA,TGTGCCAGCAGCCCCCGGGACAGGTACTACTCTGGGGCCAACGTCCTGACTTTC,CASSPRDRYYSGANVLTF